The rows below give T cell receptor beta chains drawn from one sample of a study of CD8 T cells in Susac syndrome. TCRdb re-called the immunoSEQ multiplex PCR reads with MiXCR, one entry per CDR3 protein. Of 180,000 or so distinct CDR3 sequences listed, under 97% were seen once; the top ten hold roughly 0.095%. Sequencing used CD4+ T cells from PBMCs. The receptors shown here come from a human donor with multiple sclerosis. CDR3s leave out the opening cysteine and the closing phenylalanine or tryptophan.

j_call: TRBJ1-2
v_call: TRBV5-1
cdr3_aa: ASSLRGGSQANYGYT

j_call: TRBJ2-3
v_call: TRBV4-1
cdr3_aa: ASSQVYPAVDTQY

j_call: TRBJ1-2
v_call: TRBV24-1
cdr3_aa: ATSDRSYGYT

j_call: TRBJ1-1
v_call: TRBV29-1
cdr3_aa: SVDWGVSTEAF

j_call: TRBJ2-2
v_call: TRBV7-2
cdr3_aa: ASSLRQSSTGELF

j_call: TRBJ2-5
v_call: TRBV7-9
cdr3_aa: ASSSETQY

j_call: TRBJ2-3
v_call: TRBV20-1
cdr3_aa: SARAAPTDTQY

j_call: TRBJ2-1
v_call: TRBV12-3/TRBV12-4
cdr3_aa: ASSLAGGEGNNEQF

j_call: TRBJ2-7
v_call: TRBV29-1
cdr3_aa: SVGGVGEQY

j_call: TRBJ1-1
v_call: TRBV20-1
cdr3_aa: SARDRMNTEAF

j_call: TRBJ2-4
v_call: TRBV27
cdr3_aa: ASSLDFVGVQKKSSKNIQY

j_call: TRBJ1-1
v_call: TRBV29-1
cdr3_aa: SGRGRDTEAF

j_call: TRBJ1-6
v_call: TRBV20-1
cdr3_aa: SPRERGSSPLH

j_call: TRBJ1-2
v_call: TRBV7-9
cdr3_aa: ASGPGGAGYGYT

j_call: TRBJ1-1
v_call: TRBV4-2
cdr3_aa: ASSQDGGQGVEAF

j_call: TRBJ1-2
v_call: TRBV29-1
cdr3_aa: SVSMVGGYT

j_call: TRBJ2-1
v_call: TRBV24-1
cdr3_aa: ATSDRTGKSHNEQF

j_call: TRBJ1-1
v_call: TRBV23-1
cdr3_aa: ASSQGQGSEAF

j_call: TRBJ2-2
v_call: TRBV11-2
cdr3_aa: ASSLGQGARTGELF

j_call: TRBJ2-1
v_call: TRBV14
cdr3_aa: ASSPDGGTYNEQF

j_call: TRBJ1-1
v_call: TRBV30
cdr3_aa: AWKRGNTEAF

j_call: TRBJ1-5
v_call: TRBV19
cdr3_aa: ASTNGGGQPQH

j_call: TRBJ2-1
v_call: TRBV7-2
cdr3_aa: ASSLEPELAQQF

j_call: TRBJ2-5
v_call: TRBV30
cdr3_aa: AWRFRGNLQETQY

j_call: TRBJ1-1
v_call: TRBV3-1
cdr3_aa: ASRVTGGEAF

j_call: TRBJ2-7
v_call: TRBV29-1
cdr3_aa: SFGTGPYEQY

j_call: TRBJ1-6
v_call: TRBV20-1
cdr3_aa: SASRTGTENSPLH

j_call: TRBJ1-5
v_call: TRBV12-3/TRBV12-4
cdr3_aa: ASSLRQGMGSQPQH

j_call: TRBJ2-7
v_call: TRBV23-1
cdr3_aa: ASSQGHEQY

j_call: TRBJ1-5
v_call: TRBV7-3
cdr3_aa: ASSLSPGQPQH

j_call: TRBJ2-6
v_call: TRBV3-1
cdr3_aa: ASRLGQPLWSGANVLT

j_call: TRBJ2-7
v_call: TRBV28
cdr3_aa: ASKVHPSGEGEQY

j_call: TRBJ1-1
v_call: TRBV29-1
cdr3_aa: SVAPKVGSTEAF

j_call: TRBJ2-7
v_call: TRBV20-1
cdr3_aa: SARKTGGPLSYEQY

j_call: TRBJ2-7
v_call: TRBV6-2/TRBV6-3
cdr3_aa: ASMHRSGGSYEQY

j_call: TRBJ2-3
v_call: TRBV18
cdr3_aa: ASSPPSGGLTDTQY

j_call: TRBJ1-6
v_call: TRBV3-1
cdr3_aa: ASSQTGVYNSPLH

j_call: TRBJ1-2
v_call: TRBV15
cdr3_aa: ATSGKQGYRGYGYT

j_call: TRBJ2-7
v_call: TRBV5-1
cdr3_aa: ASSFDRSSYEQY

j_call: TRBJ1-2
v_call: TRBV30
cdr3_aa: AWSVRPQANYGYT

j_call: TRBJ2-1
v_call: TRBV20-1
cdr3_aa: SANPLAGGRNEQF

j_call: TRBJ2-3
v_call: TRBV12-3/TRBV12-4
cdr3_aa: ASSPPSGARSDTQY

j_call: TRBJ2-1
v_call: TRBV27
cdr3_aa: ASSLLGEAGGPYNEQF

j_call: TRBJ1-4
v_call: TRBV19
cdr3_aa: ASRRSNEKLF

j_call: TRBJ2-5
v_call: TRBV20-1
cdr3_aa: SATAGIQTQY

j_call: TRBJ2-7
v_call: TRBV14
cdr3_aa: ASSKVRGRDEQY

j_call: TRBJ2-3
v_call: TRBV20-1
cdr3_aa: SANPSGGRADTQY

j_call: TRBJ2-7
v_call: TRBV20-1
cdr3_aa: SARHGGGPNEQY

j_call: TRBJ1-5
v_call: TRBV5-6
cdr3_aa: ASSLGHRGSLQPQH

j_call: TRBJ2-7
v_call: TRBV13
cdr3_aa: ASSPPEPGGRYEQY

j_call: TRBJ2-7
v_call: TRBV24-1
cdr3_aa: ATSDFRYEQY

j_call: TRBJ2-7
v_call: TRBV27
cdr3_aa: ATASLSDYRSSYEQY

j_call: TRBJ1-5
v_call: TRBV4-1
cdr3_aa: ASSPTGGNDQPQH

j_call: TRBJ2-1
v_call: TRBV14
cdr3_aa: ASSHAGLAGLGDEQF